This passage covers 13 T cell receptor beta chains from one sample sequenced in a study of blood T cell repertoires in COVID-19. Libraries were prepared by immunoSEQ multiplex PCR; TCRdb keeps only in-frame clonotypes and omits some of them. Of 75,000 to 100,000 clones listed, approximately 91% are singletons. Sequenced sample: peripheral blood. These receptors all come from a man in his 70s with acute or convalescent COVID-19.

The chain combines TRBV3-1 (or the pseudogene TRBV3-2) with TRBJ2-7; D is perhaps TRBD2 (6 bases). Germline lookup yields CDR1 LGHDT and CDR2 YNNKEL (reference sequence). The germline V and J ends were trimmed by 1 base and 4 bases, with 11 bases remaining between them. The CDR3 spans 14 residues. The CDR3 sequence: CASSQGVGTYEQYF. The CDR3 nucleotides are TGTGCCAGCAGCCAAGGAGTAGGGACTTACGAGCAGTACTTC.

V usage is TRBV9 and J usage is TRBJ1-2; D gene unclear. Germline V CDR1 and CDR2: SGDLS, YYNGEE. V was shortened by 3 bases and J by 8 bases, with 17 bases between the two germline ends. The CDR3 sequence is 14 residues long. CDR3 amino acids: CASSARPGIQGYTF. The CDR3 DNA reads TGTGCCAGCAGCGCACGCCCGGGAATACAAGGCTACACCTTC.

This chain uses TRBV10-1 with TRBJ2-1; 9 bases are a match to TRBD2. Trimming at V came to 6 bases and at J to 4 bases, leaving 4 bases not matched to a gene. This CDR3 is built from 14 residues. Germline V gene lookup returns CDR1 WNHNN and CDR2 SYGVQD (reference sequence). For the CDR3, the DNA is TGCGCCAGCAGCCTAGCGGGATCTTACAATGAGCAGTTCTTC. Protein product: CASSLAGSYNEQFF.

This chain joins TRBV7-9 and TRBJ2-3; 12 positions agree with TRBD2. CDR1 and CDR2 (germline): SEHNR, FQNEAQ (reference sequence). The CDR3 is 17 residues long. After removal of 2 bases from V and 3 bases from J, the junction contained 6 bases not matched to a gene. The CDR3 loop is CASSLKRGLAGTDTQYF. CDR3 in DNA: TGTGCCAGCAGCTTAAAGCGAGGACTAGCGGGGACAGATACGCAGTATTTT.

V usage is TRBV4-3 and J usage is TRBJ1-4, with TRBD1 matching 7 bases. The CDR3 has 17 residues. Germline CDR1 LGHNA, CDR2 YSLEER. V gave up 3 bases and J gave up 7 bases; unmatched junction bases: 14. CDR3 bases: TGCGCCAGCAGCCAGGCAGGACAGGCCGACGTGGGTGAAAAACTGTTTTTT. Its translation is CASSQAGQADVGEKLFF.

The V and J genes are TRBV10-3 and TRBJ2-1; D is unclear. Trimming removed 10 bases from V and 0 bases from J, with 19 bases in between. The CDR3 is 16 amino acids. Germline values: CDR1 ENHRY, CDR2 SYGVKD. CDR3 sequence reads: CASVPKTGSSYNEQFF. The DNA for the CDR3 is TGTGCCAGCGTACCCAAGACGGGTAGCTCCTACAATGAGCAGTTCTTC.

The rearrangement links TRBV30 to TRBJ1-6, with 9 positions matching TRBD1. This CDR3 comprises 15 residues. Germline values: CDR1 GTSNPN, CDR2 SVGIG (reference sequence). V shed 5 bases and J 4 bases; nucleotides not matched to a gene: 6. The CDR3 bases are TGTGCCTGGGGGACAGGGATGACTTATAATTCACCCCTCCACTTT. Translated: CAWGTGMTYNSPLHF.

This chain connects TRBV28 to TRBJ2-1, with a possible D match to TRBD2 (5 bases). V lost 8 bases and J lost 7, with 9 bases in between. From germline, CDR1 is MDHEN and CDR2 SYDVKM. The CDR3 is 11 residues long. DNA for the CDR3: TGTGCCAGCCACGGGGAGAATGAGCAGTTCTTC. This encodes CASHGENEQFF.

The V and J genes are TRBV9 and TRBJ2-3; D possibly corresponds to TRBD1 (5 bases). Trimming shortened V by 0 bases and J by 2 bases, and 10 bases separated the two germline ends. The germline V gene encodes CDR1 SGDLS and CDR2 YYNGEE. CDR3 length: 15 residues. The CDR3 spells CASSVAGLVTDTQYF. In DNA, the CDR3 is TGTGCCAGCAGCGTAGCAGGGCTAGTCACAGATACGCAGTATTTT. Full variable domain (remainder filled in from reference TRBV9 and TRBJ2-3): DSGVTQTPKHLITATGQRVTLRCSPRSGDLSVYWYQQSLDQGLQFLIQYYNGEERAKGNILERFSAQQFPDLHSELNLSSLELGDSALYFCASSVAGLVTDTQYFGPGTRLTVL.

This chain connects TRBV10-3 to TRBJ2-1; 7 nucleotides agree with TRBD1. With 2 bases clipped from V and 8 bases from J, the junction kept 9 bases outside the gene matches. The V gene's germline CDR1 is ENHRY and CDR2 SYGVKD. CDR3 length: 15 residues. CDR3: CAISEPGTARDEQFF. In nucleotides, the CDR3 is TGTGCCATCAGTGAGCCCGGGACAGCCAGGGATGAGCAGTTCTTC.

The chain joins TRBV4-1 to TRBJ1-2; TRBD1 might be the D (6 bases). The ends were cut back, 1 base at V and 7 bases at J, with 19 bases in the middle. The CDR3 is 16 residues long. Germline V gene lookup returns CDR1 MGHRA and CDR2 YSYEKL. The CDR3, as DNA: TGCGCCAGCAGCCAAGCCCCCGGGACAAGCCTGGCTGGCTACACCTTC. Residues: CASSQAPGTSLAGYTF.

CDR3 sequence (DNA): TGTGCCAGCAGTTACCCAGATAGCGGGAGGCTGTTCTTC. Translation: CASSYPDSGRLFF. The chain employs TRBV6-2 or TRBV6-3 and TRBJ2-1; 10 bases align to TRBD2. Trimming at V came to 2 bases and at J to 15 bases, leaving 7 bases not matched to a gene. The germline V gene encodes CDR1 MNHEY and CDR2 SVGEGT. CDR3 length: 13 residues.

The rearrangement links TRBV7-9 to TRBJ1-1; 7 positions match TRBD1. From germline, CDR1 is SEHNR and CDR2 FQNEAQ (reference sequence). The V segment lost 3 bases and the J segment 1 base; nucleotides outside the gene matches: 8. This CDR3 is 16 amino acids long. CDR3 residues: CASSFSLGQRNTEAFF. The CDR3 DNA sequence: TGTGCCAGCAGCTTTTCCTTGGGACAGCGGAACACTGAAGCTTTCTTT.